Below, 30 T cell receptor beta chains from the same sample are listed, as sequenced in a study of blood T cell repertoires in COVID-19. TCRdb's table, derived via immunoSEQ multiplex PCR, lists solely in-frame clones and lacks some. The sample records 350,000 to 450,000 clones, about 85% being singletons. The specimen sequenced was peripheral blood. These receptors were collected from a woman in her late teens or twenties with acute or convalescent COVID-19.

A word on this clone: Distinct nucleotide sequences in the sample also encode this CDR3. The rearrangement links TRBV24-1 to TRBJ2-3; a possible D gene is TRBD1 (5 bases). Looked up from germline, CDR1 is KGHDR and CDR2 is SFDVKD. Trimming stripped 0 bases from V and 3 bases from J, with 6 bases between. The CDR3 is 14 amino acids. CDR3 loop: CATSDLAGTDTQYF. In nucleotides, the CDR3 is TGTGCCACCAGTGATTTGGCAGGGACAGATACGCAGTATTTT.

In regard to this clone: The sample carries other DNA sequences with the same CDR3. V and J are TRBV19 and TRBJ1-2, with 7 bases fitting TRBD1. The CDR3 is made up of 13 amino acids. Unmatched junction bases numbered 3, after V lost 4 bases and J lost 4 bases. Germline CDR1 LNHDA, CDR2 SQIVND (reference sequence). CDR3 in amino acids: CASSRGQFYGYTF. Written as DNA, the CDR3 is TGTGCCAGTAGTAGGGGACAGTTCTATGGCTACACCTTC.

This chain joins TRBV16 and TRBJ2-3; 8 bases align to TRBD2. V lost 2 bases, J lost 3 bases, and 4 bases stayed unmatched. Per the germline V gene, CDR1 is KGHSY and CDR2 is FQNENV. The CDR3 consists of 15 residues. The CDR3, as DNA: TGTGCCAGCAGCCAAAAGGGACTAGAAACAGATACGCAGTATTTT. The encoded protein is CASSQKGLETDTQYF.

The chain is built from TRBV13 and TRBJ1-1; no clear D. The CDR3 totals 14 residues. Looked up from germline, CDR1 is PRHDT and CDR2 is FYEKMQ (reference sequence). V lost 4 bases, J lost 0 bases, and 9 bases lay in between. The CDR3 DNA follows: TGTGCCAGCAGCTCTACAGATTTGAACACTGAAGCTTTCTTT. Its protein is CASSSTDLNTEAFF.

The chain is built from TRBV25-1 and TRBJ1-2; D is unresolved. The CDR3 spans 13 residues. Germline loops: CDR1 MGHDK, CDR2 SYGVNS. V was shortened by 2 bases and J by 5 bases, with 9 bases between the two germline ends. CDR3 nucleotides: TGTGCCAGCAGTGAACCCGGGAAGTATGGCTACACCTTC. Translation: CASSEPGKYGYTF.

This clone was seen a handful of times. This sequence joins TRBV6-5 and TRBJ1-2; D might be TRBD1 (6 bases). Germline lookup yields CDR1 MNHEY and CDR2 SVGAGI. The germline V and J ends were trimmed by 6 bases and 4 bases, with 18 bases remaining between them. The CDR3 length is 15 residues. The CDR3 nucleotides are TGTGCCAGCAGGATGACAGGAGATAAACCCTATGGCTACACCTTC. This translates into CASRMTGDKPYGYTF.

The rearrangement joins TRBV6-8 to TRBJ2-5; no clear D gene. The CDR3 runs 13 residues. V gave up 4 bases and J gave up 1 base, with 7 bases separating them. Germline CDR1 is MNHGY and CDR2 is SAAAGT. As DNA, the CDR3 is TGTGCCAGCAGTTTACCTACCCAAGAGACCCAGTACTTC. Protein product: CASSLPTQETQYF.

This rearrangement joins TRBV3-1 (or the pseudogene TRBV3-2) to TRBJ1-2, with unresolved D. Trimming removed 4 bases at V and 2 bases at J, with 11 bases between. The CDR3 has 14 amino acids. Germline lookup yields CDR1 LGHDT and CDR2 YNNKEL (reference sequence). CDR3 sequence (DNA): TGTGCCAGCAGCCTTTTCTCACGGAACTATGGCTACACCTTC. This codes for CASSLFSRNYGYTF.

This clone occurred a few times. This rearrangement joins TRBV10-3 to TRBJ1-1, with TRBD1 as a possible D gene (6 bases). The CDR3 runs 15 residues. Trimming shortened V by 7 bases and J by 1 base, and 16 bases separated the two germline ends. The germline V gene has CDR1 ENHRY and CDR2 SYGVKD. The CDR3 DNA is TGTGCCATCAAGTCAGACAGGAGGACGAACACTGAAGCTTTCTTT. It yields the protein CAIKSDRRTNTEAFF.

V usage is TRBV11-3 and J usage is TRBJ1-4, with unresolved D. The V gene lost 5 bases and the J gene lost 7 bases, with 14 bases spanning the gap. Germline V gene lookup returns CDR1 SGHNT and CDR2 YENEEA. The CDR3 is made up of 14 amino acids. DNA for the CDR3: TGTGCCAGCAGCCCTTCGAGTACTTCTGAAAAACTGTTTTTT. Translation gives CASSPSSTSEKLFF.

This rearrangement joins TRBV7-9 to TRBJ1-5; the D gene is possibly TRBD1 (5 bases). Germline V gene data show CDR1 as SEHNR and CDR2 as FQNEAQ (reference sequence). Trimming pared 8 bases from V and 4 bases from J, leaving 12 bases between. The CDR3 loop spans 13 amino acids. The CDR3 bases are TGTGCCAGCGCGGCAGGGTGGAATCAGCCCCAGCATTTT. Its protein is CASAAGWNQPQHF.

The chain joins TRBV6-5 to TRBJ1-2; perhaps TRBD1 as D (5 bases). V was pared by 4 bases and J by 4 bases, with 16 bases between. Germline CDR1 reads MNHEY; CDR2 reads SVGAGI. This CDR3 is built from 15 residues. The CDR3 region is CASSSGLGAGYGYTF. The CDR3 DNA reads TGTGCCAGCAGTTCAGGACTAGGGGCGGGCTATGGCTACACCTTC.

The gene calls are TRBV7-3 and TRBJ2-2; the match to TRBD2 covers 9 bases. V shed 5 bases, J shed 7 bases, and the junction held 11 bases outside the gene matches. Germline V gene data show CDR1 as SGHTA and CDR2 as FQGTGA. This CDR3 comprises 16 residues. CDR3 in amino acids: CASSPPQRGEDGELFF. The CDR3 nucleotides are TGTGCCAGCAGCCCCCCTCAGCGGGGGGAGGACGGGGAGCTGTTTTTT.

The chain joins TRBV18 to TRBJ2-7; 8 positions agree with TRBD2. The CDR3 consists of 13 residues. Germline CDR1 KGHSH, CDR2 LQKENI. The trim removed 6 bases at V and 0 bases at J, leaving 1 base unmatched. The CDR3: CASSTSGSYEQYF. The CDR3 DNA reads TGTGCCAGCTCTACTAGCGGCTCCTACGAGCAGTACTTC.

This clone was counted a few times. V and J are TRBV2 and TRBJ1-4; D is uncertain. Germline V lookup: CDR1 SNHLY, CDR2 FYNNEI. V was shortened by 7 bases and J by 8 bases, with 11 bases between the two germline ends. This CDR3 is built from 12 residues. The CDR3 coding sequence is TGTGCCAGCAAACAGTCACCCGAAAAACTGTTTTTT. Translation gives CASKQSPEKLFF.

The rearrangement uses TRBV23-1 and TRBJ1-4; maybe TRBD1 (5 bases). TRBV23-1 is filed as an ORF, its function uncertain. This CDR3 spans 17 amino acids. The germline V and J ends were trimmed by 8 bases and 4 bases, with 23 bases remaining between them. DNA of the CDR3: TGCGCCAGCCTCAAACAAAAATCGGGGGTTCATAATGAAAAACTGTTTTTT. Encoded protein: CASLKQKSGVHNEKLFF.

The CDR3 region is CALFKYRPYEQYF. The CDR3 DNA reads TGTGCCTTATTCAAATACAGGCCCTACGAGCAGTACTTC. The chain is built from TRBV2 and TRBJ2-7, with D perhaps matching TRBD1 (5 bases). V was shortened by 11 bases and J by 2 bases, with 16 bases between the two germline ends. Germline V CDR1 and CDR2: SNHLY, FYNNEI. The CDR3 has 13 amino acids.

The chain uses TRBV6-5 and TRBJ1-2, with D maybe TRBD1 (6 bases). There are 13 residues in the CDR3. Deletions cut 6 bases from V and 4 bases from J, with 12 bases between. Germline V gives CDR1 MNHEY, CDR2 SVGAGI. The chain's CDR3 is CASSRGLGYGYTF. Here the CDR3 DNA reads TGTGCCAGCAGCAGGGGTTTGGGCTATGGCTACACCTTC.

The chain uses TRBV2 and TRBJ1-3; TRBD1 is a possible D gene (5 bases). CDR1 SNHLY and CDR2 FYNNEI come from the germline V gene. V dropped 3 bases and J dropped 0 bases, with 12 bases sitting between them. The CDR3 sequence is 16 residues long. The CDR3 coding sequence is TGTGCCAGCAGTGAGCTCGGGGGTTCCTCTGGAAACACCATATATTTT. Protein: CASSELGGSSGNTIYF. Together with reference TRBV2 and TRBJ1-3, the CDR3 gives the full variable domain: EPEVTQTPSHQVTQMGQEVILRCVPISNHLYFYWYRQILGQKVEFLVSFYNNEISEKSEIFDDQFSVERPDGSNFTLKIRSTKLEDSAMYFCASSELGGSSGNTIYFGEGSWLTVV.

This chain connects TRBV5-1 to TRBJ2-7; 7 nucleotides line up with TRBD1. The germline V gene encodes CDR1 SGHRS and CDR2 YFSETQ. With 4 bases clipped from V and 3 bases from J, the junction kept 7 bases outside the gene matches. The CDR3 length is 14 residues. As DNA, the CDR3 is TGCGCCAGCAGCCCCATGGGACAGAACTACGAGCAGTACTTC. This codes for CASSPMGQNYEQYF.

This clone appeared once. The chain links TRBV28 to TRBJ1-5; 8 bases are a match to TRBD1. Germline CDR1 is MDHEN and CDR2 is SYDVKM. This CDR3 region has 19 residues. V shed 4 bases and J 1 base; nucleotides not matched to a gene: 15. The CDR3: CASSSAGAGGRGSNQPQHF. CDR3 nucleotide sequence: TGTGCCAGCAGTTCCGCCGGAGCAGGGGGCCGGGGGAGCAATCAGCCCCAGCATTTT.

The chain employs TRBV28 and TRBJ1-2; 7 bases match TRBD1. After removal of 3 bases from V and 2 bases from J, the junction contained 3 bases not matched to a gene. The CDR3 contains 14 residues. Germline V gene lookup returns CDR1 MDHEN and CDR2 SYDVKM. The DNA of the CDR3 is TGTGCCAGCAGTTTTGGGGGACAGAACTATGGCTACACCTTC. Translation: CASSFGGQNYGYTF.

V and J are TRBV19 and TRBJ2-1; 11 bases agree with TRBD2. CDR3 length: 15 amino acids. Trimming cost V 5 bases and J 4 bases; bases outside gene matches: 4. CDR1 is LNHDA, CDR2 SQIVND, per germline (reference sequence). CDR3 region: CASSPGLAEYNEQFF. CDR3 bases: TGTGCCAGTAGTCCGGGACTAGCGGAATACAATGAGCAGTTCTTC.

This chain joins TRBV6-2 or TRBV6-3 and TRBJ2-2, with 8 bases fitting TRBD1. The CDR3 runs to 17 residues. The ends lost 0 bases at V and 5 bases at J; junction bases unmatched: 8. Germline V lookup: CDR1 MNHEY, CDR2 SVGEGT. CDR3 in amino acids: CASSYSAYRQGTGELFF. The CDR3 coding sequence is TGTGCCAGCAGTTACTCGGCTTATCGACAGGGGACCGGGGAGCTGTTTTTT.

The chain combines TRBV28 with TRBJ2-3; TRBD1 might be the D (5 bases). V lost 8 bases and J lost 1, with 16 bases in between. The CDR3 covers 15 residues. Germline-derived CDR1 and CDR2 are MDHEN and SYDVKM. This chain's CDR3 is CASAPSGLRTDTQYF. The CDR3 nucleotides are TGTGCCAGCGCCCCCTCAGGGTTACGCACAGATACGCAGTATTTT.

The chain is built from TRBV5-4 and TRBJ2-7; D is possibly TRBD1 (6 bases). From germline, CDR1 is SGHNT and CDR2 YYREEE (reference sequence). This CDR3 has 14 amino acids. The ends were cut back, 4 bases at V and 0 bases at J, with 11 bases in the middle. The CDR3 coding sequence is TGTGCCAGCAGCGGACAGCAGAGCTCCTACGAGCAGTACTTC. Protein product: CASSGQQSSYEQYF. Supplemented by reference TRBV5-4 and TRBJ2-7, the full variable domain reads ETGVTQSPTHLIKTRGQQVTLRCSSQSGHNTVSWYQQALGQGPQFIFQYYREEENGRGNFPPRFSGLQFPNYSSELNVNALELDDSALYLCASSGQQSSYEQYFGPGTRLTVT.

The chain uses TRBV9 and TRBJ2-1; the match to TRBD2 covers 14 bases. V gave up 3 bases and J gave up 4 bases; unmatched junction bases: 6. CDR1 is SGDLS and CDR2 is YYNGEE in the germline V gene. This CDR3 comprises 17 residues. The CDR3 region is CASSAGLAGGLYNEQFF. The CDR3 DNA reads as TGTGCCAGCAGCGCCGGACTAGCGGGAGGTCTTTACAATGAGCAGTTCTTC.

The chain uses TRBV6-2 or TRBV6-3 and TRBJ2-1; D is unclear. The CDR3 spans 16 residues. CDR1 and CDR2 from the germline V gene are MNHEY and SVGEGT. V was cut by 4 bases and J by 4 bases, with 17 bases left in between. CDR3 loop: CASSSLTLVKYNEQFF. The CDR3 DNA reads as TGTGCCAGCAGTTCCCTGACCCTAGTGAAATACAATGAGCAGTTCTTC.

This clone appeared once. Other DNA variants within this sample encode the same CDR3. This sequence joins TRBV6-2 or TRBV6-3 and TRBJ2-1; weak D call: TRBD2 (5 bases). The CDR3 extends over 12 amino acids. The germline V and J ends were trimmed by 0 bases and 8 bases, with 5 bases remaining between them. Per the germline V gene, CDR1 is MNHEY and CDR2 is SVGEGT. The CDR3 DNA sequence: TGTGCCAGCAGTTACTCGCGGGATGAGCAGTTCTTC. The encoded protein is CASSYSRDEQFF.

Concerning this clone itself: Compared with germline, one end of the junction differs, possibly owing to a read error. This chain uses TRBV6-5 with TRBJ2-3; 7 bases line up with TRBD2. This CDR3 has 14 residues. Germline V gene sequence: CDR1 MNHEY, CDR2 SVGAGI. The CDR3 bases are TGTGCCAGCGGTTACAGCGGGGCCACAGATACGCAGTATTTT. Translated, it gives CASGYSGATDTQYF.